A single sample gave rise to the 15 T cell receptor beta chains below, sequenced in a study of blood T cells in healthy people across ages (dated by TCRdb to 2015 to 2017). The library came from 5' RACE. Data came from an Illumina HiSeq 2500. The second PCR ran for roughly 7 to 12 cycles and used a J-beta primer mix along with a sample-barcoded 5' primer. Using fastp at Q25 and MiXCR, TCRdb reprocessed the public reads and kept productive beta chains. CDR3 protein sequences are deduplicated, and each keeps its most common genes and DNA. This sample lists hundreds of thousands of distinct CDR3 sequences; roughly 53% were detected once. 30% to 45% of the sample rests with the top ten. Input material: blood. Receptors originate from a man in his sixties in good health.

This clonotype occurred a few times. This chain connects TRBV18 to TRBJ1-5; D is perhaps TRBD1 (6 bases). The V gene lost 2 bases and the J gene lost 5 bases, with 16 bases spanning the gap. This CDR3 has 16 amino acids. Per germline, CDR1 KGHSH and CDR2 LQKENI. CDR3 sequence (DNA): TGTGCCAGCTCACCAGGAGGGGGTGGGATGGATCAGCCCCAGCATTTT. Its translation is CASSPGGGGMDQPQHF.

The CDR3 loop reads CASSEDWNSPLHF. CDR3 nucleotide sequence: TGTGCCAGCAGCGAAGACTGGAATTCACCCCTCCACTTT. The chain recombines TRBV7-2 with TRBJ1-6, with D hard to call. The CDR3 totals 13 residues. V was clipped by 5 bases and J by 7 bases, with 9 bases between them. Germline V lookup: CDR1 SGHTA, CDR2 FQGNSA.

V gene TRBV7-9 combines with J gene TRBJ2-7; either TRBD1 or TRBD2 may supply D (6 bases each). The CDR3 consists of 14 residues. Germline V CDR1 and CDR2: SEHNR, FQNEAQ (reference sequence). V was shortened by 5 bases and J by 5 bases, with 16 bases between the two germline ends. As DNA, the CDR3 is TGTGCCAGCAGCCTGCGGGACACATCCCACGAGCAGTACTTC. Translating gives CASSLRDTSHEQYF.

This chain links TRBV6-5 with TRBJ2-1; 9 nucleotides match TRBD2. This CDR3 contains 15 residues. CDR1 is MNHEY and CDR2 is SVGAGI in the germline V gene. J lost 4 bases, V lost 6 bases, and 7 bases had no gene match. CDR3 amino acids: CASRHSGGPYNEQFF. CDR3 bases: TGTGCCAGCAGACATAGCGGGGGACCTTACAATGAGCAGTTCTTC.

As regards this clonotype: The junction differs from germline at one of its ends, possibly a read error. The genes are TRBV5-1 and TRBJ1-1; D not certain. The CDR3 is 13 residues long. Germline assignment: CDR1 SGHRS and CDR2 YFSETQ. CDR3 protein: CASSLGQNTETFF. CDR3 DNA: TGCGCCAGCAGCTTGGGCCAGAACACTGAAACTTTCTTT. Full variable domain (remainder filled in from reference TRBV5-1 and TRBJ1-1): KAGVTQTPRYLIKTRGQQVTLSCSPISGHRSVSWYQQTPGQGLQFLFEYFSETQRNKGNFPGRFSGRQFSNSRSEMNVSTLELGDSALYLCASSLGQNTETFFGQGTRLTVV.

This clonotype was seen only a few times. V gene TRBV6-2 or TRBV6-3 combines with J gene TRBJ2-7; the match to TRBD1 covers 7 bases. Losses at the gene ends were 0 bases for V and 7 bases for J; bases not matched to a gene: 6. The CDR3 has 14 residues. The germline gives CDR1 MNHEY, CDR2 SVGEGT. The CDR3 sequence: CASSYSTGSGEQYF. DNA of the CDR3: TGTGCCAGCAGTTACTCGACAGGGTCGGGGGAGCAGTACTTC.

This chain links TRBV4-2 with TRBJ1-2; D gene unclear. The CDR3 loop spans 16 amino acids. Germline V gene data show CDR1 as LGHNA and CDR2 as YNFKEQ. Trimming shortened V by 0 bases and J by 1 base, and 12 bases separated the two germline ends. The DNA for the CDR3 is TGTGCCAGCAGCCAAGAACAACTCGAGGTTAACTATGGCTACACCTTC. Translating it yields CASSQEQLEVNYGYTF.

V and J are TRBV20-1 and TRBJ2-7; D may be TRBD2 (6 bases). The CDR3 is made up of 10 amino acids. Germline V gives CDR1 DFQATT, CDR2 SNEGSKA (reference sequence). V was pared by 3 bases and J by 13 bases, with 13 bases between. The CDR3 is CSARPGLHYF. DNA of the CDR3: TGCAGTGCTAGGCCGGGACTCCACTACTTC.

The gene calls are TRBV20-1 and TRBJ2-3; TRBD2 matches 10 bases. Trimming took 5 bases from V and 4 from J; bases not matched to a gene: 3. The CDR3 loop spans 13 amino acids. Per the germline V gene, CDR1 is DFQATT and CDR2 is SNEGSKA (reference sequence). The CDR3 DNA is TGCAGTGCTCAGCGGGAGGGGCCAGATACGCAGTATTTT. It encodes CSAQREGPDTQYF.

V is TRBV6-6 and J is TRBJ2-3, with D tentatively TRBD2 (6 bases). Looked up from germline, CDR1 is MNHNY and CDR2 is SVGAGI (reference sequence). V was pared by 1 base and J by 0 bases, with 11 bases between. The CDR3 is 16 amino acids. CDR3 nucleotide sequence: TGTGCCAGCAGTTACTTTATGGCGGGAAGCACAGATACGCAGTATTTT. Translating it yields CASSYFMAGSTDTQYF.

This clonotype appeared many times. This chain connects TRBV29-1 to TRBJ2-5, with D tentatively TRBD2 (6 bases). Trimming removed 0 bases at V and 6 bases at J, with 8 bases between. The CDR3 has 12 residues. Germline V gene data show CDR1 as SQVTM and CDR2 as ANQGSEA. CDR3 in amino acids: CSVEEGGKTQYF. DNA of the CDR3: TGCAGCGTTGAAGAGGGAGGAAAGACCCAGTACTTC.

The J gene is TRBJ1-4, the V gene TRBV19; D call uncertain. This CDR3 region has 14 residues. Germline CDR1 reads LNHDA; CDR2 reads SQIVND (reference sequence). Trimming left V 6 bases short and J 3 bases short, with 11 bases between. CDR3 nucleotide sequence: TGTGCCAGTAGACTCAGCGGGTCTAATGAAAAACTGTTTTTT. Residues: CASRLSGSNEKLFF. Supplemented by reference TRBV19 and TRBJ1-4, the full variable domain reads DGGITQSPKYLFRKEGQNVTLSCEQNLNHDAMYWYRQDPGQGLRLIYYSQIVNDFQKGDIAEGYSVSREKKESFPLTVTSAQKNPTAFYLCASRLSGSNEKLFFGSGTQLSVL.

This clonotype has a single count. V usage is TRBV6-1 and J usage is TRBJ1-2; possibly TRBD1 for D (5 bases). The germline V gene encodes CDR1 MNHNS and CDR2 SASEGT. The CDR3 runs to 10 residues. Trimming stripped 8 bases from V and 6 bases from J, with 7 bases between. The CDR3 region is CASARDGYTF. DNA of the CDR3: TGTGCCAGCGCCAGGGATGGCTACACCTTC.

This chain joins TRBV15 and TRBJ2-2; D is undetermined. Looked up from germline, CDR1 is LNHNV and CDR2 is YYDKDF (reference sequence). The CDR3 length is 15 residues. Trimming took 6 bases from V and 3 from J, leaving 14 bases between them. The CDR3 DNA sequence: TGTGCCACCAGTCGCTTTGGGCCCGACACCGGGGAGCTGTTTTTT. Translated, it gives CATSRFGPDTGELFF. Based on the CDR3 plus reference TRBV15 and TRBJ2-2, the full variable domain is DAMVIQNPRYQVTQFGKPVTLSCSQTLNHNVMYWYQQKSSQAPKLLFHYYDKDFNNEADTPDNFQSRRPNTSFCFLDIRSPGLGDTAMYLCATSRFGPDTGELFFGEGSRLTVL.

This chain connects TRBV7-2 to TRBJ1-1, with no clear D. Germline lookup yields CDR1 SGHTA and CDR2 FQGNSA. Trimming pared 4 bases from V and 0 bases from J, leaving 12 bases between. The CDR3 sequence is 15 residues long. CDR3 in amino acids: CASSSPAVMNTEAFF. The CDR3 nucleotides are TGTGCCAGCAGCTCCCCGGCAGTAATGAACACTGAAGCTTTCTTT.